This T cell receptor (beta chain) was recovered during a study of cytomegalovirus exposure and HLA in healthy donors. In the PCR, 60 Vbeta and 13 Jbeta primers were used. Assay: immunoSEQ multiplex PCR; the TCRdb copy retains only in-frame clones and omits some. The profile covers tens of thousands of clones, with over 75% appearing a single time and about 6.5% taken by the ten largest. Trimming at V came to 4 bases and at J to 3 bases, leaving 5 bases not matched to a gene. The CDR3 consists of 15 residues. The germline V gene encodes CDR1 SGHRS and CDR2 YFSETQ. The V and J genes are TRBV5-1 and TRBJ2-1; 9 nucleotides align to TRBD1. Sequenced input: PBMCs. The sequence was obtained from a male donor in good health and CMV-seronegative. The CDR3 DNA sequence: TGCGCCAGCAGCGACGGGACAGGGCTCTACAATGAGCAGTTCTTC. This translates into CASSDGTGLYNEQFF. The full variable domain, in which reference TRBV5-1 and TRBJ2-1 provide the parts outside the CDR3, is KAGVTQTPRYLIKTRGQQVTLSCSPISGHRSVSWYQQTPGQGLQFLFEYFSETQRNKGNFPGRFSGRQFSNSRSEMNVSTLELGDSALYLCASSDGTGLYNEQFFGPGTRLTVL.